The sample holds a few counts of the clone carrying this T cell receptor (beta chain). Expressed TCRB transcripts were sequenced because the entire RNA isolate underwent reverse transcription. Here immunoSEQ multiplex PCR was the method, and the copy in TCRdb shows in-frame clones only, minus some. The sample yields under 800,000 clones, roughly a sixth seen once. This record belongs to a study of beta chain features in type 1 diabetes. Sequencing was carried out using naive CD4+ T cells from blood. The sequence derives from a man aged 18 to 29 in good health.

The CDR3 here is CASSPGQQETQYF. In DNA form, the CDR3 reads TGTGCCAGCAGCCCGGGACAGCAAGAGACCCAGTACTTC. The chain recombines TRBV9 with TRBJ2-5; 7 bases map to TRBD1. Germline V CDR1 and CDR2: SGDLS, YYNGEE. The V gene end was trimmed by 4 bases and the J gene end by 2 bases; junction bases not matched to a gene: 2. The CDR3 totals 13 residues.